This T cell receptor beta chain was obtained from a study of kidney transplant recipient with SARS-CoV-2 infection. In germline, CDR1 is SSHAT, CDR2 FNYEAQ (reference sequence). CDR3 length: 18 amino acids. V lost 5 bases, J lost 0 bases, and 20 bases lay in between. TCRdb reanalysed the reads using MiXCR and keeps one entry per CDR3 protein. The data hold about 250,000 distinct CDR3 sequences, with around 30% observed a single time. The sequencing here drew on a blood sample, taken at baseline and between days 110 and 120 from a kidney transplant recipient. This chain links TRBV7-7 with TRBJ2-1, with D possibly TRBD1 on 5 matching bases. This receptor was taken from a male patient between 25 and 40 years old who had COVID-19 and was a kidney transplant recipient. Some T cells may originate from the graft donor. The DNA of the CDR3 is TGTGCCAGCAGCAAGAACTTCCTGGGGCAGAGCTCCTACAATGAGCAGTTCTTC. It yields the protein CASSKNFLGQSSYNEQFF.